This TCR beta chain appears in the sequencing data of a study of memory CD4+ T cells and cytomegalovirus serostatus (dated 2019 in TCRdb). With respect to the entire study: The roughly 35 healthy Belgian adults in the cohort included 9 who were CMV seropositive and approximately 25 who were CMV seronegative. To replicate a published TCR-based CMV serostatus classifier, the study sequenced CD4+ memory TCRbeta repertoires from a Belgian cohort whose cytomegalovirus serostatus was known. Study-level results and caveats: CMV serostatus prediction reached a median bootstrapped AUC of about 0.96 with the original framework and 0.91 with a US-trained random forest. The results were read as suggesting that the CMV-associated TCR signature is, for the most part, present in the CD4+ memory repertoire. Only CD4+CD45RO+ memory cells were sequenced, in contrast to the original study, in which naive and memory CD4+ and CD8+ populations were covered. A median bootstrapped AUC of about 0.95 with a 95% CI of 0.76-1.00 was achieved on the Belgian cohort by the original-framework classifier. Of under 200 previously reported CMV-associated TCRbeta sequences, some 73 appeared in the CD4+ memory repertoires, each in one to five individuals.

Genomic DNA was extracted from sorted cells with the Quick-DNA Microprep Kit. TCRbeta DNA was amplified with the immunoSEQ hsTCRbeta kit following the manufacturer's protocol. An Illumina MiSeq instrument was used to sequence the TCRbeta libraries. As for how the authors treated the data: Once out-of-frame sequences had been removed, approximately 2,000,000 distinct TCRbeta sequences were left, which works out to an average of roughly 70,000 per individual. Each individual was scored by the count of over 150 previously reported CMV-associated TCRbeta sequences and the total productive distinct TCRbeta count. A beta-binomial model was reimplemented in Python, and scikit-learn random forests with default parameters were trained on data from the US cohort. Classifier performance on the Belgian cohort was summarized as median AUC with percentile confidence intervals over 10,000 bootstrap iterations. In its TCRdb copy, this immuneACCESS table keeps in-frame sequences only and misses some clones. Where compared with another copy, unresolved V genes explain less than half of these, and the others have no known cause. The DNA gave D and trimming, while V, J and clone size come from that table. Recorded for this sample are some 57,000 clones; approximately 80% of them occurred a single time. The top ten constitute about 0.82% of the sample.

A FACSAria II was used to sort memory CD4+ T cells, defined as single viable CD3+CD4+CD8-CD45RO+ cells. CMV serostatus was determined with a Roche Elecsys assay detecting serum IgG against CMV pp150, pp28, p38 and p52. After the samples were thawed, total CD4+ T cells were enriched through positive selection using CD4 magnetic microbeads. The samples came from a different study that was designed specifically to examine the CD4+ T cell memory repertoire. Peripheral blood mononuclear cells were isolated and cryopreserved according to standard operating procedures, and serum was kept at -80 degrees C. The staining relied on CD3-PerCP (BW264/56), CD4-APC (RPA-T4), CD45RO-PE (UCHT1) and CD8-Pacific Orange (3B5) antibodies, and Sytox blue was used to exclude non-viable cells. Comment on this clone: What antigen it recognizes has not been identified. Qualities for individual bases were not recorded, and no much larger clone is one base off.

Germline trimming: 7 bases from V, 6 bases from J; junction bases outside gene matches: 9. According to the germline V gene, CDR1 reads MNHEY and CDR2 reads SVGAGI. The CDR3 runs 15 residues from the cysteine to the phenylalanine. Only the CDR3 DNA is retained, 45 bases long and in frame from the first base. Sequenced material: memory CD4+ T cells from blood. The receptor comes from an adult in good health and CMV-seronegative. The sequence is built from TRBV6-5 and TRBJ1-5, and 10 bases in between align with TRBD1. The CDR3 loop reads CASKLGQGSGQPQHF. The DNA sequence follows: TGTGCCAGCAAGTTGGGACAGGGGAGTGGTCAGCCCCAGCATTTT.